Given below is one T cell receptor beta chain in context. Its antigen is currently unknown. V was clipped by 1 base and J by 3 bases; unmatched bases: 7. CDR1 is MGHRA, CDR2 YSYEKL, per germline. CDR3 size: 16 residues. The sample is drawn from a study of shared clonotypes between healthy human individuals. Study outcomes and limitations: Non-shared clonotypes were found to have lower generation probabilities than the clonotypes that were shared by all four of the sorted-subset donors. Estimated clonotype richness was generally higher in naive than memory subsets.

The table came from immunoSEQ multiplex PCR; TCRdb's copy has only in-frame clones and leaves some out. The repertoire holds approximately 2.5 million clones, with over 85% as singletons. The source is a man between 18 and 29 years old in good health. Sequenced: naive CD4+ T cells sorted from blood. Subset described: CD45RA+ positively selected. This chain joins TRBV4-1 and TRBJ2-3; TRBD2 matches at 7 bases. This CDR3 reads CASSQGTSENTDTQYF. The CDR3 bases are TGCGCCAGCAGCCAAGGTACTAGCGAGAATACAGATACGCAGTATTTT.